This T cell receptor (beta chain) was sequenced during a study of blood T cell repertoires in COVID-19. Turning to the study itself: Sample material is recorded as cDNA or gDNA derived from T cells, B-cell-depleted T cells, or PBMCs.

Authors' data handling: Counts of nucleated cells, estimated from reference gene primer amplification, were obtained. Clones were read by immunoSEQ multiplex PCR, and TCRdb kept only the in-frame ones, dropping some. V, J and clone size derive from that table, while D and trimming were established from the DNA sequence. Of some 110,000 clones in the sample, around 80% were seen once. The CDR3 totals 15 residues. V was pared by 4 bases and J by 3 bases, with 5 bases of the junction left unmatched. Germline V gene lookup returns CDR1 WSHSY and CDR2 SAAADI. The sequence was collected from a man between 65 and 79 years old with acute or convalescent COVID-19. The gene calls are TRBV10-2 and TRBJ1-4; 7 positions agree with TRBD1. The sample comprised peripheral blood. CDR3 bases: TGCGCCAGCAGTGTTGCCGGGACAGCTAATGAAAAACTGTTTTTT. Its translation is CASSVAGTANEKLFF.